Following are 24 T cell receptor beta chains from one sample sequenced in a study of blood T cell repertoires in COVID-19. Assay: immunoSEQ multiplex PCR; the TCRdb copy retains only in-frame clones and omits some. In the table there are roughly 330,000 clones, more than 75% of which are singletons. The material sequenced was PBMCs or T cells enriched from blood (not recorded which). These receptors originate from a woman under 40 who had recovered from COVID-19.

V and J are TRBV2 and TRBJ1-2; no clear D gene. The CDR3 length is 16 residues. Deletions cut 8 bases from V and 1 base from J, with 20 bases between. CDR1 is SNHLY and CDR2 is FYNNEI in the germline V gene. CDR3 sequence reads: CASFALGRRLNYGYTF. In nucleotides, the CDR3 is TGTGCCAGCTTCGCCCTAGGGAGAAGACTTAACTATGGCTACACCTTC.

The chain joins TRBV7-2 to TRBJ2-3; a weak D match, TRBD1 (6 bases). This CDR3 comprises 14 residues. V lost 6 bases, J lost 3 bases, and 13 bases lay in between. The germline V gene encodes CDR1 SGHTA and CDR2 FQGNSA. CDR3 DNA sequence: TGTGCCAGCAGAAACACCAGGGGTACAGATACGCAGTATTTT. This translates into CASRNTRGTDTQYF.

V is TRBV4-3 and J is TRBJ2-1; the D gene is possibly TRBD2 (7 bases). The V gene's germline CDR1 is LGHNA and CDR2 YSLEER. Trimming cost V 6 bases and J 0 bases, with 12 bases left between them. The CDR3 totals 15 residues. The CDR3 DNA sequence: TGCGCCAGCAGACCCGGGGGGCCCTCCTACAATGAGCAGTTCTTC. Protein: CASRPGGPSYNEQFF.

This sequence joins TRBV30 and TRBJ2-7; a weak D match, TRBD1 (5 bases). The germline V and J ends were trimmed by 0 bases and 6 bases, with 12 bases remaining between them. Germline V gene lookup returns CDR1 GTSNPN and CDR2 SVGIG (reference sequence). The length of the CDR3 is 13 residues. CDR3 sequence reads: CAWSVGAVGEQYF. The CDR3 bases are TGTGCCTGGAGTGTAGGGGCAGTCGGCGAGCAGTACTTC.

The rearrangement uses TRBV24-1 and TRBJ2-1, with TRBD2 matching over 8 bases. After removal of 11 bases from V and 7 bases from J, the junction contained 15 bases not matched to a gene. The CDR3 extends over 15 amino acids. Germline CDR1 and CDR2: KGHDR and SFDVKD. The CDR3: CAIEPSGGPGNEQFF. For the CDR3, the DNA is TGTGCCATCGAACCGAGCGGGGGCCCCGGGAATGAGCAGTTCTTC.

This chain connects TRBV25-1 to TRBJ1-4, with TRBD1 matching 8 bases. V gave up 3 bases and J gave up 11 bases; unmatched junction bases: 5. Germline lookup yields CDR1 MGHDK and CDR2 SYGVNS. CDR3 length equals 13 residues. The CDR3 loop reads CASSERGQDKLFF. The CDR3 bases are TGTGCCAGCAGTGAGAGGGGACAGGATAAACTGTTTTTT.

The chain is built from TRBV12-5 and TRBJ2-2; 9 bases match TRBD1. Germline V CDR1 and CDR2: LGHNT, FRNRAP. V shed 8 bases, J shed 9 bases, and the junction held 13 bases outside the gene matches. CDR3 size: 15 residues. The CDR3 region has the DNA TGTGCTAGTTGCTCGGCGGGACAGGGTAATCGGGAGCTGTTTTTT. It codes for CASCSAGQGNRELFF. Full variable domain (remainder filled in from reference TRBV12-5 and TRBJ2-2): DARVTQTPRHKVTEMGQEVTMRCQPILGHNTVFWYRQTMMQGLELLAYFRNRAPLDDSGMPKDRFSAEMPDATLATLKIQPSEPRDSAVYFCASCSAGQGNRELFFGEGSRLTVL.

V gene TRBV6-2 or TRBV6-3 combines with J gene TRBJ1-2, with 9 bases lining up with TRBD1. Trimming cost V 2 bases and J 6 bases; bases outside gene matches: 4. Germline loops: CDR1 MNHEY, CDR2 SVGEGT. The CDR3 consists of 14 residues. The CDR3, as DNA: TGTGCCAGCAGTTACACAGGGGGCTCGGATGGCTACACCTTC. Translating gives CASSYTGGSDGYTF.

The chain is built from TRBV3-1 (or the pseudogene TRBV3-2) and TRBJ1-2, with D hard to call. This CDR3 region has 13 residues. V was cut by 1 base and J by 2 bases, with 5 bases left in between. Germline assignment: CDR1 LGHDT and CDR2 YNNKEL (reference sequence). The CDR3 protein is CASSQGQNYGYTF. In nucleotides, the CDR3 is TGTGCCAGCAGCCAAGGCCAGAACTATGGCTACACCTTC.

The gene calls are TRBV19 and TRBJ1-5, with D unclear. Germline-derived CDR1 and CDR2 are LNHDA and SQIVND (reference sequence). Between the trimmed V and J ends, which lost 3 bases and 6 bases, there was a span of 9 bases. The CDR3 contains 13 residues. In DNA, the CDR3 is TGTGCCAGTAGTATGGTCAATAGTCAGCCCCAGCATTTT. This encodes CASSMVNSQPQHF.

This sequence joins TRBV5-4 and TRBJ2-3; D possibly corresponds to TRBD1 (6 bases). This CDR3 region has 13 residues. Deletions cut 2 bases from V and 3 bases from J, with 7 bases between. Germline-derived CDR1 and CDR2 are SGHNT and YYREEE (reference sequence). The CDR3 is CASSFTGTDTQYF. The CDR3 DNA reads TGTGCCAGCAGCTTCACAGGGACAGATACGCAGTATTTT.

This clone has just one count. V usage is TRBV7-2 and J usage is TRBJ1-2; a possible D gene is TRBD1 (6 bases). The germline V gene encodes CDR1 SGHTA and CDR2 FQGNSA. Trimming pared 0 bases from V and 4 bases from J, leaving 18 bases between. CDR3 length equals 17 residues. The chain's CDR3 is CASSLAGGTQKTYGYTF. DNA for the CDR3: TGTGCCAGCAGCTTAGCGGGGGGGACACAGAAGACCTATGGCTACACCTTC.

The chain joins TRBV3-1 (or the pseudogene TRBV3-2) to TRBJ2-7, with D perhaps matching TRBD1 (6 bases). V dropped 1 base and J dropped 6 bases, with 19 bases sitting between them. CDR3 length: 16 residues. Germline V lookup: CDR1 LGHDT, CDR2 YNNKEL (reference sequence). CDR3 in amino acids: CASSQVQPFTGSEQYF. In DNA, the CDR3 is TGTGCCAGCAGCCAAGTCCAGCCATTTACAGGGTCCGAGCAGTACTTC.

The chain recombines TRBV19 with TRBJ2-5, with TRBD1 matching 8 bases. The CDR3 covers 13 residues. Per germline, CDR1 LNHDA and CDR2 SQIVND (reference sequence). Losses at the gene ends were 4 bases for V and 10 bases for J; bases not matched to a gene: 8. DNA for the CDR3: TGTGCCAGTAGTACCCGGGACAGGAGGTTCCAGTACTTC. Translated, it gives CASSTRDRRFQYF.

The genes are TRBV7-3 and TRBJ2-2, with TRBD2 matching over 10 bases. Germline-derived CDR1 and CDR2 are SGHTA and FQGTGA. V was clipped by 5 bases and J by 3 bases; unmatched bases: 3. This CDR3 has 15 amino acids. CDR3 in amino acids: CASSISGGYTGELFF. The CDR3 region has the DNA TGTGCCAGCAGCATTAGCGGGGGGTACACCGGGGAGCTGTTTTTT.

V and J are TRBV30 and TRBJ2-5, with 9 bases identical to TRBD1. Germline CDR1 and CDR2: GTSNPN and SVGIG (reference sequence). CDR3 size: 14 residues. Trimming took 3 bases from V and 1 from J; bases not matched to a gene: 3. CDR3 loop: CAWRGDRAQETQYF. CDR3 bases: TGTGCCTGGAGAGGGGACAGGGCCCAAGAGACCCAGTACTTC.

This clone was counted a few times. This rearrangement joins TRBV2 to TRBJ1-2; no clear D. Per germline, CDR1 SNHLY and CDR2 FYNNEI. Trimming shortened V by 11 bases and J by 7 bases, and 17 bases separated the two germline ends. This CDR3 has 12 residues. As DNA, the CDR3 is TGTGCCTCCGGGAGGGAAAAGGGTGGCTACACCTTC. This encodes CASGREKGGYTF.

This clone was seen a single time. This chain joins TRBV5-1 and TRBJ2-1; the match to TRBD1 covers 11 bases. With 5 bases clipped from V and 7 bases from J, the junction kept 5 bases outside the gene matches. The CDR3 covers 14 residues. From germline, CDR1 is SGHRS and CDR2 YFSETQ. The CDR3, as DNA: TGCGCCAGCAGGGGGACAGGGGGTTCAAATGAGCAGTTCTTC. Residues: CASRGTGGSNEQFF.

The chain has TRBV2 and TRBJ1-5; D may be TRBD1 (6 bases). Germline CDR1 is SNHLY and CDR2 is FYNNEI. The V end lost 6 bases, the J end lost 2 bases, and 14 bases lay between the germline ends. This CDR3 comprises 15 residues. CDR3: CASRMGAQGNQPQHF. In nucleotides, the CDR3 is TGTGCCAGCAGGATGGGGGCGCAGGGCAATCAGCCCCAGCATTTT.

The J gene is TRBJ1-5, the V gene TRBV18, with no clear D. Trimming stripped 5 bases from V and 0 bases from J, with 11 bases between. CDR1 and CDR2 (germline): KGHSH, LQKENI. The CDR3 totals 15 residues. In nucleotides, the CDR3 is TGTGCCAGCTCATCGGAGGTTGTTAGCAATCAGCCCCAGCATTTT. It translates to CASSSEVVSNQPQHF.

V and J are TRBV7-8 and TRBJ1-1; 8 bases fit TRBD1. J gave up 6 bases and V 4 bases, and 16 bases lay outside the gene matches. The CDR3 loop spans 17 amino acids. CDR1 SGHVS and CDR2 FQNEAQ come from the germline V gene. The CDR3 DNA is TGTGCCAGCAGCTCACCCGGGACAGGCAGGTTACAGGCTGAAGCTTTCTTT. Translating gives CASSSPGTGRLQAEAFF. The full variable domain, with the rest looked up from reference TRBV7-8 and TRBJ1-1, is GAGVSQSPRYKVAKRGQDVALRCDPISGHVSLFWYQQALGQGPEFLTYFQNEAQLDKSGLPSDRFFAERPEGSVSTLKIQRTQQEDSAVYLCASSSPGTGRLQAEAFFGQGTRLTVV.

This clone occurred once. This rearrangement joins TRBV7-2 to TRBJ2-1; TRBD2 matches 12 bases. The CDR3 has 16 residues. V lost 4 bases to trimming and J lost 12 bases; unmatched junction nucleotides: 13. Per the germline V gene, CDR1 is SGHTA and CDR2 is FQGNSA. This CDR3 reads CASSSALAGGAGRQFF. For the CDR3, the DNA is TGTGCCAGCAGCTCGGCACTAGCGGGGGGTGCAGGGAGGCAGTTCTTC.

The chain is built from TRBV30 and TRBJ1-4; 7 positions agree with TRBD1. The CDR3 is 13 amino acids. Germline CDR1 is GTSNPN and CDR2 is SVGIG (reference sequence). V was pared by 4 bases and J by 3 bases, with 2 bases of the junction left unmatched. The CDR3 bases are TGTGCCTGGAAACAGGGGCCTAATGAAAAACTGTTTTTT. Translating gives CAWKQGPNEKLFF.

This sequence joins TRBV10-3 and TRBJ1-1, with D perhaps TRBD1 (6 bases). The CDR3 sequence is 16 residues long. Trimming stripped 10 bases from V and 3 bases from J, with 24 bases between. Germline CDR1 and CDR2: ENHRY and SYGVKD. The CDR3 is CATIKGGAGADTEAFF. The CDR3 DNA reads TGTGCCACGATAAAAGGGGGGGCAGGGGCGGACACTGAAGCTTTCTTT.